What follows describes a single T cell receptor beta chain. Its antigen is undetermined. The sample comes from a study of PD-L1 blockade in urothelial cancer. Study conclusions and caveats: Tumor-associated blood clones were expanded more by durable-benefit patients at 3 weeks.

Produced via immunoSEQ multiplex PCR; TCRdb's table is partial and in-frame only. Among 120,000 or so clones listed, 86% were seen once. Noted time point: peripheral blood 6 weeks after treatment start. This receptor was obtained from a man aged 45-60 years with urothelial cancer. The sequences come from PBMCs, collected around atezolizumab (anti-PD-L1) treatment.

The CDR3 coding sequence is TGTGCCAGCAAATGGGGACAGGTTGAACAGCCCCAGCATTTT. It translates to CASKWGQVEQPQHF. The rearrangement uses TRBV6-1 and TRBJ1-5; 8 bases align to TRBD1. The junction had 9 bases not matched to a gene; V was cut back by 7 bases and J by 7 bases. Germline V CDR1 and CDR2: MNHNS, SASEGT. CDR3 length: 14 amino acids.